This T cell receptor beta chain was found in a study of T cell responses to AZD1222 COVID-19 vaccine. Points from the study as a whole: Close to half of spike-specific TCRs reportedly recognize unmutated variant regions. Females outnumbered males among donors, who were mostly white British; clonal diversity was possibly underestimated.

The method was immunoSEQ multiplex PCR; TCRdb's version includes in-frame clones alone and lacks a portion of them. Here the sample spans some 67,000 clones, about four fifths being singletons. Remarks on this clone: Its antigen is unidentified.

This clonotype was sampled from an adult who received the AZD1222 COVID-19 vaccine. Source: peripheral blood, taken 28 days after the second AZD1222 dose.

The CDR3 sequence is CASSLGGGSGNTIYF. The CDR3 nucleotides are TGCGCCAGCAGCTTGGGAGGTGGTAGTGGAAACACCATATATTTT. V gene TRBV5-1 combines with J gene TRBJ1-3; no clear D gene. The CDR3 length is 15 residues. Germline lookup yields CDR1 SGHRS and CDR2 YFSETQ. V gave up 0 bases and J gave up 3 bases, with 10 bases separating them.